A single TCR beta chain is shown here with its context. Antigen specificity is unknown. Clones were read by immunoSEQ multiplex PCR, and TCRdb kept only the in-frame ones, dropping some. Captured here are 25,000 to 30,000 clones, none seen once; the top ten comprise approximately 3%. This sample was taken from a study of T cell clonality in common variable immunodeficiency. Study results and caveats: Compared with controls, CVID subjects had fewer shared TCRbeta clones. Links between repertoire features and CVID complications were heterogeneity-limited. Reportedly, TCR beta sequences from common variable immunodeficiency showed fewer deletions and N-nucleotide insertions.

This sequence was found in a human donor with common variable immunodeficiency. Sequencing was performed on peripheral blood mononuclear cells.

CDR3 DNA, as far as it was read: TGTGCCAGCAGCTCCGGACTAGTCGGCGAG. Translation gives CASSSGLVGE. The entire CDR3 protein is CASSSGLVGEQYF. The rearrangement links TRBV5-5 to TRBJ2-7; 7 bases line up with TRBD2. The read finishes 3 residues shy of the CDR3 end, and the germline J gene is used to complete it. CDR3 size: 13 residues. V was clipped by 3 bases and J by 6 bases; unmatched bases: 6. From germline, CDR1 is SGHKS and CDR2 YYEKEE (reference sequence).